This T cell receptor beta chain was profiled in a study of T-cell memory formation after mild COVID-19. TCRdb used MiXCR to reprocess the 5' RACE reads, holding one entry per CDR3 protein. This sample has 90,000 to 120,000 distinct CDR3 sequences, with over 8.5% found just once. This clonotype was seen a single time. One end of the junction fails to match germline, which may point to a read error. This CDR3 has 15 residues. Looked up from germline, CDR1 is SSHAT and CDR2 is FNYEAQ (reference sequence). This chain connects TRBV7-7 to TRBJ2-2, with 10 bases matching TRBD1. The origin of this receptor is a young man who had mild COVID-19 (a few samples of this study predate the infection). Cell type and time point are not known. Sequencing was performed on PBMCs or a T cell subset sorted from them (not recorded which). CDR3 protein: CASSQTGGFTGELFF. CDR3 coding DNA: TGTGCTAGCAGCCAGACAGGGGGCTTCACCGGGGAGCTGTTTTTT. The full variable domain, in which reference TRBV7-7 and TRBJ2-2 provide the parts outside the CDR3, is GAGVSQSPRYKVTKRGQDVTLRCDPISSHATLYWYQQALGQGPEFLTYFNYEAQPDKSGLPSDRFSAERPEGSISTLTIQRTEQRDSAMYRCASSQTGGFTGELFFGEGSRLTVL.